The 24 T cell receptor beta chains below come from one sample, sequenced in a study of regulatory T cells in long-lasting Graves disease (dated by TCRdb to about 2021). Libraries were constructed by multiplex PCR. TCRdb names Illumina HiSeq 4000 as the instrument used. To build TCR beta libraries, CDR3 regions were amplified by Arm-PCR using iRepertoire HTBI primers. TCRdb reran the public reads through fastp at Q25 and MiXCR, keeping productive beta chains. Each entry is one CDR3 protein sequence, shown with its most common DNA and genes. The sample table shows roughly 500,000 distinct CDR3 sequences, and more than 20% are seen once. The ten largest clones capture under 9% of the sample. According to the study, the label for this sample's time point signals: persistent/refractory GD, antithyroid drugs over 5 years with positive TRAb. RNA was extracted from PBMCs in TRIzol for both TCR sequencing and RNA sequencing.

Source: peripheral blood mononuclear cells (PBMCs), taken when the disease was refractory, from a patient treated with antithyroid drugs. These receptors were taken from a female donor with Graves disease.

This clonotype turned up a few times. This rearrangement joins TRBV27 to TRBJ1-1; a possible D gene is TRBD1 (6 bases). CDR1 and CDR2 (germline): MNHEY, SMNVEV (reference sequence). The CDR3 is 15 residues long. V shed 5 bases and J shed 3 bases, with 16 bases lying between them. The CDR3 region is CASSRFRGKDTEAFF. CDR3 DNA: TGTGCCAGCAGTCGATTCAGGGGTAAGGACACTGAAGCTTTCTTT.

This clonotype was counted at least ten times. The CDR3: CASGDRNTEAFF. For the CDR3, the DNA is TGTGCCAGCGGGGACAGGAACACTGAAGCTTTCTTT. This sequence joins TRBV6-1 and TRBJ1-1, with 7 bases fitting TRBD1. CDR3 size: 12 residues. From germline, CDR1 is MNHNS and CDR2 SASEGT. Trimming at V came to 8 bases and at J to 1 base, leaving 1 base not matched to a gene.

This clonotype was counted many times. The chain combines TRBV29-1 with TRBJ2-5, with TRBD2 identical over 8 bases. Trimming removed 1 base from V and 1 base from J; junction bases left unmatched: 11. This CDR3 comprises 17 residues. CDR1 and CDR2 (germline): SQVTM, ANQGSEA. CDR3: CSVEAPWGSGTQETQYF. CDR3 bases: TGCAGCGTTGAAGCACCATGGGGTAGCGGGACCCAAGAGACCCAGTACTTC.

With respect to this clonotype: Relative to the germline gene, one junction end is altered; a read error may explain this. The rearrangement links TRBV7-7 to TRBJ2-1; D unclear. This CDR3 spans 14 amino acids. Germline CDR1 reads SSHAT; CDR2 reads FNYEAQ (reference sequence). CDR3 amino acids: CASSPFGSYNEQFF. For the CDR3, the DNA is TGTGCTAGCAGCCCTTTTGGCTCCTACAATGAGCAGTTCTTC.

About this clonotype: The CDR3 does not end in the conserved phenylalanine or tryptophan, so this is likely a read error. The CDR3 loop is CASSLGALRDTYNEQFL. The DNA of the CDR3 is TGTGCCAGCAGCTTGGGAGCCCTGCGGGACACCTACAATGAGCAGTTCCTC. V and J are TRBV5-6 and TRBJ2-1; D could derive from TRBD1 or TRBD2 (6 bases each). V dropped 0 bases and J dropped 2 bases, with 15 bases sitting between them. The CDR3 runs 17 residues. The germline gives CDR1 SGHDT, CDR2 YYEEEE.

The chain couples TRBV4-1 to TRBJ1-4; no clear D. Germline CDR1 reads MGHRA; CDR2 reads YSYEKL. The ends were cut back, 1 base at V and 7 bases at J, with 10 bases in the middle. This CDR3 spans 14 amino acids. The CDR3 nucleotides read TGCGCCAGCAGCCAAGTGGTAGGGATTGAAAAACTGTTTTTT. Encoded protein: CASSQVVGIEKLFF.

There are a few counts of this clonotype. The rearrangement joins TRBV5-1 to TRBJ2-4; D might be TRBD2 (5 bases). Germline values: CDR1 SGHRS, CDR2 YFSETQ. The CDR3 runs to 16 residues. The V end lost 0 bases, the J end lost 1 base, and 11 bases lay between the germline ends. The CDR3 nucleotides read TGCGCCAGCAGCTTGGTTCTAGCCTCGGCCAAAAACATTCAGTACTTC. It translates to CASSLVLASAKNIQYF.

This clonotype was detected many times. This sequence joins TRBV10-3 and TRBJ2-7, with a weak D call TRBD2 (6 bases). Germline values: CDR1 ENHRY, CDR2 SYGVKD. The germline V and J ends were trimmed by 3 bases and 3 bases, with 12 bases remaining between them. There are 14 residues in the CDR3. The CDR3: CAISDHGRHYEQYF. Here the CDR3 DNA reads TGTGCCATCAGTGATCACGGGAGACACTACGAGCAGTACTTC.

Many counts were recorded for this clonotype. V gene TRBV2 combines with J gene TRBJ1-5, with D uncertain. This CDR3 is built from 13 residues. V lost 3 bases and J 3 bases, leaving 6 bases between the germline ends. From germline, CDR1 is SNHLY and CDR2 FYNNEI. The CDR3 loop reads CASSDNNNQPQHF. CDR3 sequence (DNA): TGTGCCAGCAGTGACAACAACAATCAGCCCCAGCATTTT.

This clonotype was detected many times. This rearrangement joins TRBV5-1 to TRBJ1-1; 7 bases are shared with TRBD1. The CDR3 loop spans 15 amino acids. The germline gives CDR1 SGHRS, CDR2 YFSETQ. The V and J ends lost 0 bases and 8 bases, in that order; junction bases with no gene match: 10. This CDR3 reads CASSLVRDRAPEAFF. The CDR3 bases are TGCGCCAGCAGCTTGGTACGCGACAGGGCGCCAGAAGCTTTCTTT.

This clonotype was counted once. This chain links TRBV9 with TRBJ2-3, with 7 bases fitting TRBD1. V lost 0 bases to trimming and J lost 0 bases; unmatched junction nucleotides: 1. The CDR3 is 15 residues long. In germline, CDR1 is SGDLS, CDR2 YYNGEE. The chain's CDR3 is CASSVEGQSTDTQYF. In DNA, the CDR3 is TGTGCCAGCAGCGTAGAGGGACAGAGCACAGATACGCAGTATTTT.

This clonotype has a handful of counts. The chain has TRBV9 and TRBJ2-7; the match to TRBD2 covers 9 bases. Germline assignment: CDR1 SGDLS and CDR2 YYNGEE. CDR3 length: 15 residues. Losses at the gene ends were 3 bases for V and 3 bases for J; bases not matched to a gene: 7. The DNA for the CDR3 is TGTGCCAGCAGCGCCTACGGACTAGCGAGCTACGAGCAGTACTTC. It encodes CASSAYGLASYEQYF.

V and J are TRBV19 and TRBJ2-7; TRBD1 is a possible D gene (6 bases). The CDR3 is 15 residues long. The germline V gene has CDR1 LNHDA and CDR2 SQIVND (reference sequence). The V and J ends lost 6 bases and 0 bases respectively, with 15 bases between them. CDR3 amino acids: CASRPGQLSSYEQYF. The DNA of the CDR3 is TGTGCCAGTAGGCCAGGACAGCTAAGCTCCTACGAGCAGTACTTC.

This clonotype was seen repeatedly, ten times or more. J is TRBJ1-2 and V is TRBV7-9; no reliable D call. The CDR3 spans 15 residues. CDR1 is SEHNR and CDR2 is FQNEAQ in the germline V gene (reference sequence). The V gene lost 1 base and the J gene lost 4 bases, with 13 bases spanning the gap. CDR3 region: CASSLDEAVIYGYTF. The CDR3 coding sequence is TGTGCCAGCAGCTTAGATGAGGCCGTTATCTATGGCTACACCTTC.

The V gene is TRBV10-3, the J gene TRBJ1-2; 7 bases map to TRBD1. Germline-derived CDR1 and CDR2 are ENHRY and SYGVKD. The CDR3 totals 16 residues. Germline trimming cut 2 bases from V and 10 bases from J; bases unmatched to any gene: 16. Here the CDR3 DNA reads TGTGCCATCAGTGAGAGGGGGACAGTCGCCCCCTCGCCCTACACCTTC. Amino acids: CAISERGTVAPSPYTF.

This clonotype was seen only a few times. V usage is TRBV28 and J usage is TRBJ1-1, with D possibly being TRBD1 (5 bases). CDR1 is MDHEN, CDR2 SYDVKM, per germline. The CDR3 is 12 amino acids. The V end lost 10 bases, the J end lost 6 bases, and 15 bases lay between the germline ends. The CDR3 nucleotides are TGTGCCACCGGGGGGAGGGGCGCTGAAGCTTTCTTT. Translating gives CATGGRGAEAFF. The whole variable domain, remainder taken from reference TRBV28 and TRBJ1-1, is DVKVTQSSRYLVKRTGEKVFLECVQDMDHENMFWYRQDPGLGLRLIYFSYDVKMKEKGDIPEGYSVSREKKERFSLILESASTNQTSMYLCATGGRGAEAFFGQGTRLTVV.

Comment on this clonotype: Given a much more abundant clone one base away, this may be a read error. This chain uses TRBV20-1 with TRBJ2-5; 12 bases match TRBD2. Germline CDR1 DFQATT, CDR2 SNEGSKA (reference sequence). J gave up 2 bases and V 8 bases, and 6 bases lay outside the gene matches. CDR3 length: 14 amino acids. This chain's CDR3 is CSTSSGRGQETQYF. The CDR3 DNA reads TGCAGTACTTCTAGCGGGAGGGGGCAAGAGACCCAGTACTTC.

The chain recombines TRBV29-1 with TRBJ1-1; D not resolved. V was cut by 8 bases and J by 0 bases, with 4 bases left in between. This CDR3 has 10 amino acids. Germline values: CDR1 SQVTM, CDR2 ANQGSEA. The CDR3 protein is CSIMNTEAFF. The CDR3 DNA reads as TGCAGCATCATGAACACTGAAGCTTTCTTT.

This clonotype was seen a single time. The chain joins TRBV9 to TRBJ2-5; D ambiguous. The V gene's germline CDR1 is SGDLS and CDR2 YYNGEE. The germline V and J ends were trimmed by 4 bases and 2 bases, with 12 bases remaining between them. The CDR3 is made up of 14 amino acids. The CDR3 region has the DNA TGTGCCAGCAGCCCGTTCGGCGCTCAAGAGACCCAGTACTTC. This encodes CASSPFGAQETQYF.

Concerning this clonotype itself: A much bigger clone sits one base away, suggesting this may be a read error. The CDR3: CAIRGLYGYTF. The CDR3, as DNA: TGTGCCATCAGAGGGCTCTATGGCTACACCTTC. This rearrangement joins TRBV10-3 to TRBJ1-2, with D unresolved. Per the germline V gene, CDR1 is ENHRY and CDR2 is SYGVKD. The V end was cut by 6 bases, the J end by 4 bases, with 6 bases between. The CDR3 loop spans 11 amino acids.

Written as DNA, the CDR3 is TGTGCCAGCAGCTTTATGGACTATGCGGCGGGGGAGCTGTTTTTT. Amino acids: CASSFMDYAAGELFF. V gene TRBV7-9 combines with J gene TRBJ2-2, with a possible D match to TRBD2 (6 bases). This CDR3 contains 15 residues. CDR1 is SEHNR and CDR2 is FQNEAQ in the germline V gene (reference sequence). V lost 3 bases, J lost 8 bases, and 16 bases lay in between.

In its sample, this clonotype was seen once. A read error may be the cause here, since a much bigger clone is one base away. V is TRBV28 and J is TRBJ2-4; 8 bases fit TRBD2. The CDR3 length is 14 residues. Germline V lookup: CDR1 MDHEN, CDR2 SYDVKM. The DNA of the CDR3 is TGTGCCAGCAAAGGGGGGAGCGGGGGAAACATTCAGCACTTC. Translated: CASKGGSGGNIQHF.

The chain is built from TRBV7-8 and TRBJ2-7, with D unresolved. CDR3 length: 14 amino acids. Germline V gives CDR1 SGHVS, CDR2 FQNEAQ. Trimming took 6 bases from V and 0 from J, leaving 12 bases between them. CDR3 nucleotide sequence: TGTGCCAGCAGTCCACGAGTGGGCTCCTACGAGCAGTACTTC. Protein sequence: CASSPRVGSYEQYF. The whole variable domain, remainder taken from reference TRBV7-8 and TRBJ2-7, is GAGVSQSPRYKVAKRGQDVALRCDPISGHVSLFWYQQALGQGPEFLTYFQNEAQLDKSGLPSDRFFAERPEGSVSTLKIQRTQQEDSAVYLCASSPRVGSYEQYFGPGTRLTVT.

This clonotype was detected only a few times. The genes are TRBV6-1 and TRBJ1-1; D gene ambiguous. The ends were cut back, 1 base at V and 7 bases at J, with 19 bases in the middle. The CDR3 runs to 16 residues. Germline-derived CDR1 and CDR2 are MNHNS and SASEGT. CDR3 sequence: CASSEVKGLPVREAFF. CDR3 bases: TGTGCCAGCAGTGAAGTCAAAGGATTGCCAGTACGTGAAGCTTTCTTT.